This TCR beta chain appears in the sequencing data of a study of blood T cell repertoires in COVID-19. Across the study: Spain, Italy and the United States supplied samples that represented acute and convalescent COVID-19. The analysed material was cDNA or gDNA that came from T cells, B-cell-depleted T cells, or PBMCs.

As processed by the authors: Reference gene primer amplification gave nucleated cell count estimates. TCRdb's table, derived via immunoSEQ multiplex PCR, lists solely in-frame clones and lacks some. For V, J and clone size, that table is used; D and trimming come from the DNA. Among about 190,000 clones listed, over 75% were seen once. Trimming removed 2 bases at V and 2 bases at J, with 12 bases between. CDR1 MNHNS and CDR2 SASEGT come from the germline V gene. This CDR3 contains 15 residues. The sample taken for sequencing was peripheral blood. The clonotype comes from a woman older than 75 with active or convalescent COVID-19. The chain carries TRBV6-1 and TRBJ1-2; D might be TRBD1 (5 bases). The CDR3, as DNA: TGTGCCAGCAGTGAATTCGGCGGGGCGAACTATGGCTACACCTTC. Encoded protein: CASSEFGGANYGYTF.